This TCR beta chain was observed in a study of T cells after yellow fever vaccination. Overall study context: Preparation of the low-cell-number fractions used SMART-Seq v4 Ultra Low Input.

The sample holds a few counts of this clonotype. No antigen is known for it. UMIs and a universal primer site were added when TCR cDNA was made by 5'RACE template switching. Each CDR3 protein gets one entry after TCRdb re-called the 5' RACE reads with MiXCR. The profile shows about 350,000 distinct CDR3 sequences, about 8.3% of them singletons. The CDR3 spans 17 residues. Germline trimming cut 5 bases from V and 4 bases from J; bases unmatched to any gene: 13. The study, taken as a whole, reports: Secondary responses were weaker yet peaked faster, day 5 versus 15. Most primary-vaccination clones reappeared after the booster (about 96% CD4, about 88% CD8).

This clonotype originated in a man younger than 35 who received the YFV17D yellow fever vaccine. J is TRBJ1-2 and V is TRBV12-3 or TRBV12-4; 10 bases fit TRBD1. The sequenced sample was PBMCs, obtained about 49 days after the first yellow fever vaccination. Here the CDR3 reads CASSTDPVGQGTYGYTF. In DNA form, the CDR3 reads TGTGCCAGCAGTACCGATCCGGTGGGACAGGGGACCTATGGCTACACCTTC.